This passage covers 26 T cell receptor beta chains from one sample sequenced in a study of cytomegalovirus exposure and HLA in healthy donors. With 60 Vbeta and 13 Jbeta primers, the PCR was carried out. Profiling relied on immunoSEQ multiplex PCR, and the TCRdb table lists in-frame clones only, not all of them. The sample lists about 170,000 clones; 70% to 90% were seen once. The sequencing input was PBMCs. These receptors were taken from a man under 40 in good health and CMV-seropositive.

CDR3 bases: TGTGCCAGTAGCGTGGTCAGGGCCTATAATTCACCCCTCCACTTT. This sequence encodes CASSVVRAYNSPLHF. The gene calls are TRBV19 and TRBJ1-6; D perhaps matches TRBD1 (5 bases). Germline V lookup: CDR1 LNHDA, CDR2 SQIVND (reference sequence). This CDR3 is built from 15 residues. Trimming took 6 bases from V and 2 from J, leaving 11 bases between them. Full variable domain (missing parts from reference TRBV19 and TRBJ1-6): DGGITQSPKYLFRKEGQNVTLSCEQNLNHDAMYWYRQDPGQGLRLIYYSQIVNDFQKGDIAEGYSVSREKKESFPLTVTSAQKNPTAFYLCASSVVRAYNSPLHFGNGTRLTVT.

The chain employs TRBV4-2 and TRBJ2-1, with TRBD2 matching over 7 bases. The V gene's germline CDR1 is LGHNA and CDR2 YNFKEQ. The CDR3 loop spans 17 amino acids. V lost 0 bases, J lost 2 bases, and 7 bases stayed unmatched. Written as DNA, the CDR3 is TGTGCCAGCAGCCAAGAACTCGGGCTAGCGGCCTACAATGAGCAGTTCTTC. Translation gives CASSQELGLAAYNEQFF.

This chain links TRBV4-3 with TRBJ2-7, with 7 bases matching TRBD2. The CDR3 length is 19 residues. V lost 0 bases, J lost 4 bases, and 18 bases stayed unmatched. Per germline, CDR1 LGHNA and CDR2 YSLEER. This chain's CDR3 is CASSQDPPLAGGAGYEQYF. The CDR3 DNA sequence: TGCGCCAGCAGCCAAGACCCCCCCCTAGCCGGGGGAGCGGGATACGAGCAGTACTTC.

The chain couples TRBV27 to TRBJ2-3, with D perhaps TRBD2 (6 bases). Trimming pared 1 base from V and 0 bases from J, leaving 8 bases between. Germline values: CDR1 MNHEY, CDR2 SMNVEV (reference sequence). The CDR3 runs to 15 residues. The CDR3 loop reads CASSLWGDSTDTQYF. In nucleotides, the CDR3 is TGTGCCAGCAGTTTATGGGGGGACAGCACAGATACGCAGTATTTT.

The chain carries TRBV6-5 and TRBJ2-1; tentative D call: TRBD1 (6 bases). CDR1 is MNHEY and CDR2 is SVGAGI in the germline V gene. This CDR3 region has 15 residues. V was clipped by 0 bases and J by 3 bases, with 9 bases between them. The CDR3: CASSYSTGFYNEQFF. DNA for the CDR3: TGTGCCAGCAGTTACTCAACAGGGTTCTACAATGAGCAGTTCTTC.

The chain is built from TRBV11-3 and TRBJ2-5; 12 nucleotides match TRBD2. The CDR3 runs to 17 residues. Germline trimming cut 11 bases from V and 4 bases from J; bases unmatched to any gene: 17. CDR1 is SGHNT, CDR2 YENEEA, per germline. The CDR3 region has the DNA TGTGCCCGCTTTCCGGGACTAGCGGGCCCTCCTCGAGAGACCCAGTACTTC. It specifies CARFPGLAGPPRETQYF.

This rearrangement joins TRBV25-1 to TRBJ1-5; possibly TRBD1 for D (5 bases). The CDR3 contains 14 residues. V shed 0 bases and J shed 9 bases, with 12 bases lying between them. Germline V gene sequence: CDR1 MGHDK, CDR2 SYGVNS. The CDR3: CASSEYRDGAPQHF. For the CDR3, the DNA is TGTGCCAGCAGTGAATATAGGGATGGGGCGCCCCAGCATTTT.

V usage is TRBV6-1 and J usage is TRBJ2-7, with D possibly matching TRBD1 (6 bases). V lost 6 bases to trimming and J lost 1 base, with 16 bases between them. The CDR3 length is 15 residues. Germline assignment: CDR1 MNHNS and CDR2 SASEGT. The chain's CDR3 is CASRRGRGGSYEQYV. CDR3 DNA: TGTGCCAGCAGAAGAGGCAGGGGCGGGTCCTACGAGCAGTACGTC.

Only a few counts were recorded for this clone. This chain links TRBV5-1 with TRBJ2-3; tentatively, D is TRBD1 (6 bases). With 4 bases removed from V and 3 bases from J, the gap between germline ends came to 12 bases. CDR3 length equals 14 residues. From germline, CDR1 is SGHRS and CDR2 YFSETQ. DNA for the CDR3: TGCGCCAGCAGCACGGGGCAGGGGACAGATACGCAGTATTTT. Translation gives CASSTGQGTDTQYF.

The rearrangement links TRBV5-4 to TRBJ2-3; 7 bases match TRBD2. V shed 6 bases, J shed 2 bases, and the junction held 6 bases outside the gene matches. The CDR3 length is 14 residues. Germline V gene data show CDR1 as SGHNT and CDR2 as YYREEE (reference sequence). The CDR3 spells CASTPGGDTDTQYF. The DNA for the CDR3 is TGTGCCAGCACCCCGGGGGGAGACACAGATACGCAGTATTTT.

The chain recombines TRBV4-1 with TRBJ1-2; D gene ambiguous. Germline assignment: CDR1 MGHRA and CDR2 YSYEKL. V shed 4 bases and J shed 7 bases, with 19 bases lying between them. The CDR3 runs 15 residues. This CDR3 reads CASSPRLGSAGGYTF. CDR3 nucleotide sequence: TGCGCCAGCAGCCCCCGACTGGGCTCGGCGGGTGGCTACACCTTC.

V is TRBV6-6 and J is TRBJ2-2; possibly TRBD1 for D (7 bases). CDR1 is MNHNY, CDR2 SVGAGI, per germline (reference sequence). Trimming removed 10 bases at V and 6 bases at J, with 18 bases between. This CDR3 comprises 14 residues. The DNA of the CDR3 is TGTGCCATCGGAGGAGGGGGCTTGTCCGGGGAGCTGTTTTTT. It yields the protein CAIGGGGLSGELFF.

This chain connects TRBV19 to TRBJ1-1; 7 bases align to TRBD1. The CDR3 runs to 14 residues. The V gene end was trimmed by 5 bases and the J gene end by 2 bases; junction bases not matched to a gene: 5. Germline loops: CDR1 LNHDA, CDR2 SQIVND (reference sequence). The CDR3 DNA is TGTGCCAGTAGTCCCCGGGACAGTAACACTGAAGCTTTCTTT. This encodes CASSPRDSNTEAFF.

In DNA form, the CDR3 reads TGTGCCAGTAGTATGGGCACAGGGGACACTGAAGCTTTCTTT. The encoded protein is CASSMGTGDTEAFF. The chain joins TRBV19 to TRBJ1-1; 7 bases are shared with TRBD1. The length of the CDR3 is 14 residues. The V segment lost 3 bases and the J segment 3 bases; nucleotides outside the gene matches: 4. Germline CDR1 is LNHDA and CDR2 is SQIVND (reference sequence).

The V and J genes are TRBV5-6 and TRBJ1-1; 8 nucleotides line up with TRBD1. CDR1 and CDR2 (germline): SGHDT, YYEEEE. CDR3 length: 13 residues. With 5 bases clipped from V and 2 bases from J, the junction kept 2 bases outside the gene matches. CDR3 sequence (DNA): TGTGCCAGCAGGACAGGGGTAAACACTGAAGCTTTCTTT. Translated: CASRTGVNTEAFF.

The chain links TRBV10-3 to TRBJ2-1, with D hard to call. The CDR3 covers 15 residues. V lost 3 bases and J 4 bases, leaving 13 bases between the germline ends. CDR1 and CDR2 from the germline V gene are ENHRY and SYGVKD. CDR3 loop: CAISEAHSSYNEQFF. The DNA of the CDR3 is TGTGCCATCAGTGAAGCCCATAGCTCATACAATGAGCAGTTCTTC.

The chain couples TRBV2 to TRBJ1-5; D unclear. This CDR3 comprises 15 residues. Germline CDR1 reads SNHLY; CDR2 reads FYNNEI. Trimming removed 4 bases at V and 3 bases at J, with 13 bases between. The CDR3 here is CASSGETAHNQPQHF. The CDR3 region has the DNA TGTGCCAGCAGTGGGGAGACGGCTCACAATCAGCCCCAGCATTTT. Filled out from reference TRBV2 and TRBJ1-5, the complete variable domain reads EPEVTQTPSHQVTQMGQEVILRCVPISNHLYFYWYRQILGQKVEFLVSFYNNEISEKSEIFDDQFSVERPDGSNFTLKIRSTKLEDSAMYFCASSGETAHNQPQHFGDGTRLSIL.

The chain employs TRBV18 and TRBJ1-3, with no clear D. Deletions cut 4 bases from V and 0 bases from J, with 16 bases between. Germline-derived CDR1 and CDR2 are KGHSH and LQKENI. The length of the CDR3 is 17 residues. In DNA, the CDR3 is TGTGCCAGCTCACTCCTCGAAACGCGATACTCTGGAAACACCATATATTTT. Translated: CASSLLETRYSGNTIYF.

This clone appeared a few times. The V gene is TRBV4-2, the J gene TRBJ1-1; D not resolved. CDR3 size: 14 residues. Germline lookup yields CDR1 LGHNA and CDR2 YNFKEQ. The V gene lost 0 bases and the J gene lost 1 base, with 6 bases spanning the gap. CDR3 loop: CASSQDTENTEAFF. The CDR3 DNA is TGTGCCAGCAGCCAAGATACAGAGAACACTGAAGCTTTCTTT.

The genes are TRBV30 and TRBJ2-3, with D possibly being TRBD1 (5 bases). There are 15 residues in the CDR3. Germline V gene data show CDR1 as GTSNPN and CDR2 as SVGIG (reference sequence). V was shortened by 2 bases and J by 4 bases, with 16 bases between the two germline ends. The CDR3 DNA reads TGTGCCTGGAGTCGGCGTGGGGCTTTACCAGATACGCAGTATTTT. Encoded protein: CAWSRRGALPDTQYF.

J is TRBJ1-5 and V is TRBV2; D is uncertain. The CDR3 is 12 amino acids. CDR1 is SNHLY, CDR2 FYNNEI, per germline. Trimming stripped 3 bases from V and 5 bases from J, with 5 bases between. CDR3 sequence: CASSDVYQPQHF. The CDR3 DNA follows: TGTGCCAGCAGTGACGTTTATCAGCCCCAGCATTTT.

V usage is TRBV4-1 and J usage is TRBJ2-2, with TRBD2 matching 7 bases. Germline V gene lookup returns CDR1 MGHRA and CDR2 YSYEKL. J was trimmed by 4 bases and V by 0 bases; bases with no gene match: 5. There are 16 residues in the CDR3. The CDR3 DNA reads TGCGCCAGCAGCCAAGATGCGGGGAGGGGCACCGGGGAGCTGTTTTTT. Amino acids: CASSQDAGRGTGELFF.

The chain employs TRBV2 and TRBJ1-1; TRBD1 might be the D (6 bases). The CDR3 consists of 14 residues. The V and J ends lost 9 bases and 6 bases respectively, with 20 bases between them. The germline V gene encodes CDR1 SNHLY and CDR2 FYNNEI. This CDR3 is CASTPGAQFAEAFF. CDR3 in DNA: TGTGCCAGTACACCAGGGGCCCAATTCGCTGAAGCTTTCTTT.

The V and J genes are TRBV2 and TRBJ1-2, with 7 bases identical to TRBD1. This CDR3 region has 13 residues. The germline V gene encodes CDR1 SNHLY and CDR2 FYNNEI. After removal of 4 bases from V and 3 bases from J, the junction contained 2 bases not matched to a gene. This chain's CDR3 is CASSGQGDYGYTF. In nucleotides, the CDR3 is TGTGCCAGCAGTGGCCAGGGGGACTATGGCTACACCTTC.

This clone has just a few counts. The CDR3 coding sequence is TGTGCCAGCAGTTTTACAGGTAGCAATCAGCCCCAGCATTTT. The encoded protein is CASSFTGSNQPQHF. The chain joins TRBV27 to TRBJ1-5; perhaps TRBD1 as D (5 bases). This CDR3 has 14 amino acids. V gave up 3 bases and J gave up 0 bases, with 6 bases separating them. CDR1 is MNHEY, CDR2 SMNVEV, per germline (reference sequence).

This clone was picked up a small number of times. This sequence joins TRBV2 and TRBJ1-1; the D gene is possibly TRBD1 (5 bases). The CDR3 spans 12 residues. Trimming pared 7 bases from V and 10 bases from J, leaving 16 bases between. Germline V lookup: CDR1 SNHLY, CDR2 FYNNEI. CDR3 amino acids: CASTNEGRAAFF. As DNA, the CDR3 is TGTGCCAGCACCAATGAGGGGAGGGCAGCTTTCTTT.